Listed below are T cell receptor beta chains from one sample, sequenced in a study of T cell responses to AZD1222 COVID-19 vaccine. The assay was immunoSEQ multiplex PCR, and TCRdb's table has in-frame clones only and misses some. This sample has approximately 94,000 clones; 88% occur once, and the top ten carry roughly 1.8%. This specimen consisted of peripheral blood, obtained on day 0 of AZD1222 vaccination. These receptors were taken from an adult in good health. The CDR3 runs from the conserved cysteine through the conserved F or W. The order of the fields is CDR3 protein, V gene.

CDR3aa: CASSLAGNYGYTF; v_gene: TRBV28
CDR3aa: CASSQDIRDTDTQYF; v_gene: TRBV4-1
CDR3aa: CASSVDGGAGTEAFF; v_gene: TRBV9
CDR3aa: CATPLSERADEQFF; v_gene: TRBV3-1/TRBV3-2
CDR3aa: CALSGMGYTF; v_gene: TRBV30
CDR3aa: CASSQLGTGVYGYTF; v_gene: TRBV3-1/TRBV3-2
CDR3aa: CASSGYRDRGYQPQHF; v_gene: TRBV5-6
CDR3aa: CASSEITGLCLSGNINTEAFF; v_gene: TRBV23-1
CDR3aa: CSVEGSWGDTQYF; v_gene: TRBV29-1
CDR3aa: CASSQVSGGYEQYF; v_gene: TRBV4-2
CDR3aa: CASSFPGVGHQLEATDTQYF; v_gene: TRBV28
CDR3aa: CASSGGTRAGEQFF; v_gene: TRBV10-1
CDR3aa: CASSYSVANTEAFF; v_gene: TRBV6-5
CDR3aa: CASSGGRGQGVTEAFF; v_gene: TRBV25-1
CDR3aa: CASSLQVNTEAFF; v_gene: TRBV11-3
CDR3aa: CATSDWEETQYF; v_gene: TRBV24-1
CDR3aa: CASRVDRGGFPSYEQYF; v_gene: TRBV2
CDR3aa: CASRLAYRSSYEQYF; v_gene: TRBV11-2
CDR3aa: CASSMGGGNTEAFF; v_gene: TRBV19
CDR3aa: CASSFLRWEEQYF; v_gene: TRBV7-2
CDR3aa: CASSLTGDTEAFF; v_gene: TRBV7-3
CDR3aa: CASRASACNEQFF; v_gene: TRBV10-1
CDR3aa: CASTWFRGDNQPQHF; v_gene: TRBV28
CDR3aa: CASSKGPKGDEQFF; v_gene: TRBV7-2
CDR3aa: CASSPRTGRNTEAFF; v_gene: TRBV7-2
CDR3aa: CASSPQGHQPQHF; v_gene: TRBV19
CDR3aa: CASNYRRGTGYEQYF; v_gene: TRBV6-6
CDR3aa: CASSQDSASRPYGYTF; v_gene: TRBV4-3
CDR3aa: CASSLYPGETEAFF; v_gene: TRBV5-1
CDR3aa: CASSPWDTYPEQYF; v_gene: TRBV6-2/TRBV6-3
CDR3aa: CASTPGGNIQYF; v_gene: TRBV28
CDR3aa: CASSLWGGEQYF; v_gene: TRBV27
CDR3aa: CASSLRDDWGALHF; v_gene: TRBV28
CDR3aa: CASSYSAAGISYEQYF; v_gene: TRBV6-6
CDR3aa: CASSLGAFYGYTF; v_gene: TRBV11-3
CDR3aa: CASSLEGVTSGHQETQYF; v_gene: TRBV11-3
CDR3aa: CASSLEAGGTYNEQFF; v_gene: TRBV7-8
CDR3aa: CASSHASGGANTGELFF; v_gene: TRBV4-3
CDR3aa: CASRDPTGFGGYTF; v_gene: TRBV6-5
CDR3aa: CSVLGRPNYGYTF; v_gene: TRBV29-1
CDR3aa: CASSTGQRTNEQYF; v_gene: TRBV19